This T cell receptor (beta chain) was recovered during a study of T cell repertoires in cytomegalovirus infection. At the level of the study: Public TCR beta signatures were indicative of both CMV infection and a matching HLA type.

Findings and limits, study-wide: Dominant in the ex vivo response were TCR beta clonotypes restricted by HLA-C and specific for CMV. Public TCR beta family frequency separated CMV-and-HLA carriers, including in an independent cohort.

Remarks on this clonotype: Its antigen is currently unknown.

This CDR3 contains 16 residues. V lost 4 bases and J lost 4; bases outside the gene matches: 5. Germline V lookup: CDR1 SGHAT, CDR2 FQDESV (reference sequence). One entry per CDR3 protein results from TCRdb running MiXCR on the reads. The sample contains around 740,000 distinct CDR3 sequences, 35% of which appear only once. Sequencing input: PBMCs. The chain links TRBV11-1 to TRBJ2-5; 14 bases agree with TRBD2. The sequence was obtained from a human donor in good health (CMV status not recorded). Some clones in this sample may be carry-over from other donors' samples. The CDR3 here is CASSSGTSGRGETQYF. As DNA, the CDR3 is TGTGCCAGCAGCTCAGGGACTAGCGGGAGAGGAGAGACCCAGTACTTC. Based on the CDR3 plus reference TRBV11-1 and TRBJ2-5, the full variable domain is EAEVAQSPRYKITEKSQAVAFWCDPISGHATLYWYRQILGQGPELLVQFQDESVVDDSQLPKDRFSAERLKGVDSTLKIQPAELGDSAMYLCASSSGTSGRGETQYFGPGTRLLVL.